The 27 T cell receptor beta chains reported below all come from one sample, sequenced in a study of T cells after yellow fever vaccination. MiXCR was run by TCRdb on the 5' RACE reads, yielding one entry per CDR3 protein. The sample lists 300,000 to 400,000 distinct CDR3 sequences; about 6.2% were seen once. The starting material was PBMCs, obtained 5 days after the yellow fever booster vaccination. These TCRs come from a man aged 30 to 45 who received the YFV17D yellow fever vaccine.

This chain joins TRBV28 and TRBJ2-3, with 11 bases lining up with TRBD2. Germline V gene data show CDR1 as MDHEN and CDR2 as SYDVKM. The CDR3 spans 15 residues. V shed 5 bases, J shed 3 bases, and the junction held 4 bases outside the gene matches. The CDR3 protein is CASSARLAGTDTQYF. The CDR3 region has the DNA TGTGCCAGCAGTGCCCGACTAGCGGGAACAGATACGCAGTATTTT.

This clonotype was detected once. The rearrangement links TRBV23-1 to TRBJ1-5; D is perhaps TRBD1 (5 bases). TRBV23-1 belongs to the ORF category, with a function that is uncertain. Trimming removed 4 bases from V and 0 bases from J, with 16 bases in between. The CDR3 has 17 amino acids. In DNA, the CDR3 is TGCGCCAGCAGTCCGGAAGGGGCAGTTTATAGCAATCAGCCCCAGCATTTT. Residues: CASSPEGAVYSNQPQHF.

This clonotype came up a few times. The rearrangement links TRBV20-1 to TRBJ2-1, with 11 bases identical to TRBD2. Germline V CDR1 and CDR2: DFQATT, SNEGSKA (reference sequence). The V segment lost 4 bases and the J segment 5 bases; nucleotides outside the gene matches: 13. The CDR3 totals 17 residues. CDR3 bases: TGCAGTGCTACCATAGCGGGAGGGCCGGGTTTAAACAATGAGCAGTTCTTC. Amino acids: CSATIAGGPGLNNEQFF.

The chain couples TRBV2 to TRBJ2-7; 9 nucleotides agree with TRBD1. There are 16 residues in the CDR3. The germline gives CDR1 SNHLY, CDR2 FYNNEI. V trimming: 6 bases; J trimming: 4 bases; junction bases outside the gene matches: 13. The CDR3 sequence is CASRGIGPTGGYEQYF. CDR3 DNA sequence: TGTGCCAGCAGGGGTATTGGCCCGACAGGGGGTTACGAGCAGTACTTC.

This clonotype was seen repeatedly, ten times or more. The chain employs TRBV5-1 and TRBJ2-5; unclear D gene. Germline V gene data show CDR1 as SGHRS and CDR2 as YFSETQ. CDR3 length: 14 residues. The V end lost 0 bases, the J end lost 3 bases, and 9 bases lay between the germline ends. The CDR3 is CASSLEDSEETQYF. CDR3 nucleotide sequence: TGCGCCAGCAGCTTGGAGGATTCCGAAGAGACCCAGTACTTC.

The chain combines TRBV5-6 with TRBJ2-6; maybe TRBD2 (5 bases). Trimming cost V 2 bases and J 4 bases, with 10 bases left between them. The CDR3 runs to 15 residues. Germline V lookup: CDR1 SGHDT, CDR2 YYEEEE. In DNA, the CDR3 is TGTGCCAGCAGCTTAGTTACGGGGGGGGCCAACGTCCTGACTTTC. Amino acid sequence: CASSLVTGGANVLTF.

As to this clonotype: One end of the junction varies from germline; a read error may be responsible. V gene TRBV20-1 combines with J gene TRBJ2-1; D is possibly TRBD2 (5 bases). Per germline, CDR1 DFQATT and CDR2 SNEGSKA (reference sequence). The CDR3 extends over 16 amino acids. CDR3: CCARDPDRDFYNEQFF. The CDR3 DNA is TGCTGTGCTAGAGATCCCGACCGGGATTTCTACAATGAGCAGTTCTTC.

This clonotype was seen ten or more times. The chain employs TRBV5-6 and TRBJ2-5; 9 bases are a match to TRBD1. Germline loops: CDR1 SGHDT, CDR2 YYEEEE. This CDR3 is built from 13 residues. Trimming cost V 4 bases and J 5 bases; bases outside gene matches: 3. CDR3 in amino acids: CASSKTGGETQYF. The CDR3 DNA sequence: TGTGCCAGCAGCAAGACAGGGGGTGAGACCCAGTACTTC. Filled out from reference TRBV5-6 and TRBJ2-5, the complete variable domain reads DAGVTQSPTHLIKTRGQQVTLRCSPKSGHDTVSWYQQALGQGPQFIFQYYEEEERQRGNFPDRFSGHQFPNYSSELNVNALLLGDSALYLCASSKTGGETQYFGPGTRLLVL.

This clonotype was observed a handful of times. The rearrangement joins TRBV6-5 to TRBJ2-7; 7 bases map to TRBD1. CDR3 length equals 13 residues. Germline-derived CDR1 and CDR2 are MNHEY and SVGAGI. V dropped 6 bases and J dropped 5; count of bases not matched to a gene: 7. In DNA form, the CDR3 reads TGTGCCAGCAGCCTAACCGGGACAGACGAGCAGTACTTC. Amino acid sequence: CASSLTGTDEQYF.

This clonotype was observed many times. The chain is built from TRBV5-1 and TRBJ2-5; 12 bases fit TRBD1. CDR3 length equals 16 residues. Germline V gene sequence: CDR1 SGHRS, CDR2 YFSETQ. V gave up 4 bases and J gave up 5 bases; unmatched junction bases: 9. The CDR3 nucleotides read TGCGCCAGCAGCCCAGGAGGGACAGGGGGCAGGGAGACCCAGTACTTC. It codes for CASSPGGTGGRETQYF.

The rearrangement joins TRBV29-1 to TRBJ1-2; a possible D gene is TRBD1 (6 bases). Trimming removed 7 bases from V and 8 bases from J, with 17 bases in between. Germline CDR1 is SQVTM and CDR2 is ANQGSEA. The CDR3 contains 12 residues. CDR3 in DNA: TGCAGCGCATCTGTGGGGGCGAACGGCTACACCTTC. Its translation: CSASVGANGYTF.

The chain is built from TRBV5-1 and TRBJ1-2, with TRBD1 identical over 7 bases. V shed 2 bases and J 7 bases; nucleotides not matched to a gene: 5. Per the germline V gene, CDR1 is SGHRS and CDR2 is YFSETQ. This CDR3 contains 13 residues. CDR3 loop: CASSFGQEAGYTF. CDR3 in DNA: TGCGCCAGCAGCTTTGGACAGGAGGCTGGCTACACCTTC.

This clonotype turned up a few times. The chain employs TRBV5-6 and TRBJ2-7; D is tentatively TRBD1 or TRBD2 (5 bases each). V lost 2 bases and J lost 0, with 12 bases in between. The length of the CDR3 is 15 residues. Germline V lookup: CDR1 SGHDT, CDR2 YYEEEE. Written as DNA, the CDR3 is TGTGCCAGCAGCTTTGGGAGAAGGGGCTCCTACGAGCAGTACTTC. Residues: CASSFGRRGSYEQYF.

V is TRBV18 and J is TRBJ2-6; 8 bases are shared with TRBD1. In germline, CDR1 is KGHSH, CDR2 LQKENI. The CDR3 is made up of 16 amino acids. With V trimmed by 3 bases and J by 1 base, 2 bases remained unmatched. The CDR3 reads CASSPRTGSGANVLTF. CDR3 nucleotides: TGTGCCAGCTCACCGAGGACAGGGTCTGGGGCCAACGTCCTGACTTTC. Filled out from reference TRBV18 and TRBJ2-6, the complete variable domain reads NAGVMQNPRHLVRRRGQEARLRCSPMKGHSHVYWYRQLPEEGLKFMVYLQKENIIDESGMPKERFSAEFPKEGPSILRIQQVVRGDSAAYFCASSPRTGSGANVLTFGAGSRLTVL.

This clonotype occurred many times. This chain joins TRBV19 and TRBJ2-1; 10 bases match TRBD2. With V trimmed by 5 bases and J by 6 bases, 10 bases remained unmatched. In germline, CDR1 is LNHDA, CDR2 SQIVND (reference sequence). This CDR3 region has 16 residues. DNA of the CDR3: TGTGCCAGTAGTCCCATTGGAGCGGGAGGGCCCAATGAGCAGTTCTTC. Translating gives CASSPIGAGGPNEQFF.

This clonotype has only a few counts. The chain uses TRBV20-1 and TRBJ2-7, with D perhaps TRBD2 (6 bases). With 6 bases removed from V and 1 base from J, the gap between germline ends came to 19 bases. Germline V gives CDR1 DFQATT, CDR2 SNEGSKA (reference sequence). The CDR3 has 15 residues. The CDR3, as DNA: TGCAGTGCCACGGAGGGTACTAGGGGATCCTACGAGCAGTACTTC. This gives the protein CSATEGTRGSYEQYF.

This clonotype was seen ten or more times. The chain couples TRBV20-1 to TRBJ1-5; tentative D call: TRBD1 (6 bases). Deletions cut 7 bases from V and 6 bases from J, with 16 bases between. Germline V gives CDR1 DFQATT, CDR2 SNEGSKA (reference sequence). The CDR3 sequence is 13 residues long. CDR3 DNA sequence: TGCAGTGGTGATACAGGGCTTGGTCAGCCCCAGCATTTT. Amino acids: CSGDTGLGQPQHF.

The table lists this clonotype with many counts. This sequence joins TRBV20-1 and TRBJ1-6; TRBD1 might be the D (5 bases). Germline values: CDR1 DFQATT, CDR2 SNEGSKA (reference sequence). With 6 bases removed from V and 9 bases from J, the gap between germline ends came to 15 bases. The CDR3 runs 13 residues. CDR3 coding DNA: TGCAGTGCCACACCAACAACAGGTTCACCCCTCCACTTT. Amino acids: CSATPTTGSPLHF.

There are many counts of this clonotype. The chain has TRBV20-1 and TRBJ2-7, with 8 positions matching TRBD1. The germline CDR1 and CDR2 sequences are DFQATT and SNEGSKA (reference sequence). This CDR3 is built from 15 residues. The ends lost 4 bases at V and 4 bases at J; junction bases unmatched: 12. CDR3 residues: CSANPGTGRGYEQYF. CDR3 sequence (DNA): TGCAGTGCTAATCCCGGGACAGGAAGGGGGTACGAGCAGTACTTC.

This clonotype was seen repeatedly, ten times or more. V is TRBV24-1 and J is TRBJ2-7; D possibly corresponds to TRBD2 (6 bases). Trimming pared 4 bases from V and 2 bases from J, leaving 8 bases between. The germline V gene has CDR1 KGHDR and CDR2 SFDVKD. This CDR3 region has 13 residues. CDR3 in DNA: TGTGCCACCAGTGACGGGGGAACCTACGAGCAGTACTTC. Its translation is CATSDGGTYEQYF.

The chain recombines TRBV12-3 or TRBV12-4 with TRBJ2-3; D not resolved. The CDR3 is 13 residues long. Trimming left V 6 bases short and J 6 bases short, with 13 bases between. CDR3 sequence reads: CASSQPTLDTQYF. The CDR3 DNA sequence: TGTGCCAGCAGCCAACCGACGTTGGATACGCAGTATTTT.

This clonotype was observed many times. The genes are TRBV5-6 and TRBJ2-2; 7 nucleotides agree with TRBD2. Losses at the gene ends were 2 bases for V and 6 bases for J; bases not matched to a gene: 10. Germline V gene data show CDR1 as SGHDT and CDR2 as YYEEEE. CDR3 length: 16 residues. The DNA for the CDR3 is TGTGCCAGCAGCTTACGGGGGGACTCCGCGGCCGGGGAGCTGTTTTTT. Its translation is CASSLRGDSAAGELFF.

This clonotype was recorded at least ten times. V is TRBV19 and J is TRBJ2-5; 8 bases match TRBD1. CDR3 length: 14 amino acids. Trimming at V came to 6 bases and at J to 4 bases, leaving 7 bases not matched to a gene. Germline values: CDR1 LNHDA, CDR2 SQIVND (reference sequence). Here the CDR3 DNA reads TGTGCCAGTAGAGGACAGGGAAGTCCAGAGACCCAGTACTTC. Translated: CASRGQGSPETQYF.

This clonotype was observed at least ten times. The rearrangement joins TRBV27 to TRBJ2-7, with 7 bases that match TRBD2. The length of the CDR3 is 14 residues. Germline trimming cut 3 bases from V and 3 bases from J; bases unmatched to any gene: 5. The germline CDR1 and CDR2 sequences are MNHEY and SMNVEV (reference sequence). Here the CDR3 reads CASSFLAASYEQYF. For the CDR3, the DNA is TGTGCCAGCAGTTTCCTAGCGGCAAGCTACGAGCAGTACTTC.

This clonotype appeared a few times. The J gene is TRBJ2-7, the V gene TRBV30; the match to TRBD2 covers 15 bases. The CDR3 sequence is 18 residues long. From germline, CDR1 is GTSNPN and CDR2 SVGIG (reference sequence). V was pared by 5 bases and J by 2 bases, with 13 bases of the junction left unmatched. DNA of the CDR3: TGTGCCTGGTCAAAGGGGACTAGCGGGAGGTTAACCCCCTACGAGCAGTACTTC. Translating it yields CAWSKGTSGRLTPYEQYF.

The chain is built from TRBV11-2 and TRBJ2-7, with TRBD2 matching 14 bases. Trimming took 7 bases from V and 5 from J; bases not matched to a gene: 16. This CDR3 region has 18 residues. Germline CDR1 SGHAT, CDR2 FQNNGV. Here the CDR3 DNA reads TGTGCCAGCAACGGACTAGCGGGAGGCGCCGGGGTCGCCGACGAGCAGTACTTC. This translates into CASNGLAGGAGVADEQYF.

The chain joins TRBV5-6 to TRBJ2-3; 9 bases line up with TRBD1. Germline V gene lookup returns CDR1 SGHDT and CDR2 YYEEEE. This CDR3 contains 16 residues. V shed 2 bases, J shed 4 bases, and the junction held 8 bases outside the gene matches. The CDR3 sequence is CASSFAGTGSSDTQYF. In DNA, the CDR3 is TGTGCCAGCAGCTTTGCCGGGACAGGGAGTTCAGATACGCAGTATTTT.